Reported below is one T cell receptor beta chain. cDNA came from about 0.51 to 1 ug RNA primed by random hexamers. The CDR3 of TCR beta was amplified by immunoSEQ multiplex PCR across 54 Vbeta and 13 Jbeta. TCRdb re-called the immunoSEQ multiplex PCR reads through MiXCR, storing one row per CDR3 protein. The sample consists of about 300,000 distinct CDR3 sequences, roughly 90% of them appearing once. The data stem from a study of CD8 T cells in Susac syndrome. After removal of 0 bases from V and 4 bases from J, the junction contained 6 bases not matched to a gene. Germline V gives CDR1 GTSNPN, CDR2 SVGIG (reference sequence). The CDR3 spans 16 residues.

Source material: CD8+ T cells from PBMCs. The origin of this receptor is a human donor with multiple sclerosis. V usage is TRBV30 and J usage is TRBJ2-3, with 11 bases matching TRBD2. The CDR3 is CAWSVLLAGGADTQYF. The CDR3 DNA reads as TGTGCCTGGAGTGTACTCCTAGCGGGAGGCGCAGATACGCAGTATTTT.